The clone carrying this T cell receptor (beta chain) was seen a handful of times. Its antigen is still unknown. This sample was taken from a study of cytomegalovirus exposure and HLA in healthy donors. Study context: There were 117 million unique TCR beta sequences, drawn from some 180 million T cells, in an earlier analysis. Study findings and constraints: Among immune exposure information, only CMV serostatus was available. HLA alleles showed associations with 16,951 TCR beta sequences in a later analysis, at a 0.05 false discovery rate. Cytomegalovirus-associated status was assigned to fewer than 200 TCR beta chains.

The V end lost 5 bases, the J end lost 4 bases, and 15 bases lay between the germline ends. Per germline, CDR1 SGHTA and CDR2 FQGNSA. The CDR3 loop spans 15 amino acids. The PCR employed 60 Vbeta primers together with 13 Jbeta primers. TCRdb keeps only in-frame clones here, not all; method: immunoSEQ multiplex PCR. The profile shows roughly 180,000 clones, roughly 75% of them singletons. The sample taken for sequencing was PBMCs. The chain couples TRBV7-2 to TRBJ1-3; perhaps TRBD1 as D (6 bases). This receptor was obtained from a female donor in good health and CMV-seronegative. The CDR3 sequence is CASSRLQGNGNTIYF. DNA for the CDR3: TGTGCCAGCAGCCGGCTACAGGGCAACGGAAACACCATATATTTT. The whole variable domain, remainder taken from reference TRBV7-2 and TRBJ1-3, is GAGVSQSPSNKVTEKGKDVELRCDPISGHTALYWYRQSLGQGLEFLIYFQGNSAPDKSGLPSDRFSAERTGGSVSTLTIQRTQQEDSAVYLCASSRLQGNGNTIYFGEGSWLTVV.